The 3 T cell receptor beta chains below come from one sample, sequenced in a study of CD8 T cells in Susac syndrome. A quantity of about 0.5 to 1 ug RNA underwent reverse transcription using random hexamers. In TCRdb, the immunoSEQ multiplex PCR reads were re-called with MiXCR into one record per CDR3 protein. The sample has 250,000 or so distinct CDR3 sequences; approximately 92% are singletons. The specimen sequenced was CD4+ T cells from PBMCs. These receptors came from a human donor with multiple sclerosis.

The chain recombines TRBV9 with TRBJ2-2; TRBD1 agrees at 7 bases. This CDR3 is built from 16 residues. V lost 3 bases to trimming and J lost 1 base; unmatched junction nucleotides: 6. Germline V gene lookup returns CDR1 SGDLS and CDR2 YYNGEE. The CDR3 reads CASSAARTGNTGELFF. DNA of the CDR3: TGTGCCAGCAGCGCCGCCCGGACAGGGAACACCGGGGAGCTGTTTTTT.

The gene calls are TRBV14 and TRBJ1-5; 9 positions agree with TRBD1. CDR1 and CDR2 (germline): SGHDN, FVKESK. V shed 3 bases, J shed 4 bases, and the junction held 4 bases outside the gene matches. CDR3 size: 15 residues. The CDR3 coding sequence is TGTGCCAGCAGCCAGGGACAGGGCCCAAATCAGCCCCAGCATTTT. It yields the protein CASSQGQGPNQPQHF.

This clonotype was seen a few times. This rearrangement joins TRBV20-1 to TRBJ2-7; D tentatively fits TRBD1 or TRBD2 (5 bases each). The germline CDR1 and CDR2 sequences are DFQATT and SNEGSKA (reference sequence). Trimming cost V 5 bases and J 5 bases, with 22 bases left between them. The CDR3 is 15 amino acids. The CDR3 here is CSAGDPTGPQNEQYF. The CDR3 DNA is TGCAGTGCTGGTGACCCGACGGGGCCTCAGAACGAGCAGTACTTC.